This TCR beta chain was found in a study of early T cells in non-severe SARS-CoV-2 infection. This CDR3 comprises 18 residues. Trimming at V came to 1 base and at J to 4 bases, leaving 14 bases not matched to a gene. From germline, CDR1 is SGHAT and CDR2 FQNNGV. Each cDNA molecule carried a unique molecular identifier. TCRdb passed the 5' RACE reads through MiXCR, listing each CDR3 protein once. The sample yields about 63,000 distinct CDR3 sequences, approximately 12% seen once. The table lists this clonotype with many counts. This clonotype originated in an adult who was a healthcare worker with PCR-confirmed SARS-CoV-2 infection or an uninfected control (not recorded which). The J gene is TRBJ1-1, the V gene TRBV11-2; 8 nucleotides line up with TRBD1. Input material: whole blood. The CDR3 loop is CASSLGGIRGHKSTEAFF. The CDR3 DNA reads as TGTGCCAGCAGCTTAGGAGGGATCAGGGGGCACAAAAGCACTGAAGCTTTCTTT. The variable domain in full, with the rest retrieved from reference TRBV11-2 and TRBJ1-1, is EAGVAQSPRYKIIEKRQSVAFWCNPISGHATLYWYQQILGQGPKLLIQFQNNGVVDDSQLPKDRFSAERLKGVDSTLKIQPAKLEDSAVYLCASSLGGIRGHKSTEAFFGQGTRLTVV.